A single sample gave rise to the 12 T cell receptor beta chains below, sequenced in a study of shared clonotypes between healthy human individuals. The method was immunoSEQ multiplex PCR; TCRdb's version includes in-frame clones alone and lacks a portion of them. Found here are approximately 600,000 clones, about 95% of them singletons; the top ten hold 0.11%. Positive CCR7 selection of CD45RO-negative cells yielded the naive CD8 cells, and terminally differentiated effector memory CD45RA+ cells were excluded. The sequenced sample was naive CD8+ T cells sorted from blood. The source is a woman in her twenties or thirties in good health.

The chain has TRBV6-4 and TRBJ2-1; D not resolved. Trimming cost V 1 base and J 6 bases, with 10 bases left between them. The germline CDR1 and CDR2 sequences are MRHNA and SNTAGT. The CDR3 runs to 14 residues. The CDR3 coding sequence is TGTGCCAGCAGTGACTTCGGCTATAGCAATGAGCAGTTCTTC. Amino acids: CASSDFGYSNEQFF.

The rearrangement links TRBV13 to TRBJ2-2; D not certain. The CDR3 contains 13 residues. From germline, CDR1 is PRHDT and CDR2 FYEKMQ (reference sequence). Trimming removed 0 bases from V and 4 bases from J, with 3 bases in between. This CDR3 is CASSLGVTGELFF. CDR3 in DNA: TGTGCCAGCAGCTTAGGGGTCACCGGGGAGCTGTTTTTT.

CDR3: CASRAVPTGEQYF. The CDR3 DNA follows: TGTGCCAGCAGGGCCGTCCCGACGGGCGAGCAGTACTTC. The rearrangement joins TRBV11-2 to TRBJ2-7; D not resolved. The V and J ends lost 6 bases and 6 bases respectively, with 15 bases between them. Germline-derived CDR1 and CDR2 are SGHAT and FQNNGV. CDR3 length equals 13 residues.

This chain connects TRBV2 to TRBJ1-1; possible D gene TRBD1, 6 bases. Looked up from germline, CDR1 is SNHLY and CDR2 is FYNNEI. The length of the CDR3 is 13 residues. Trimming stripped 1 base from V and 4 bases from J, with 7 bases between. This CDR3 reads CASSEEGGTEAFF. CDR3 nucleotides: TGTGCCAGCAGTGAAGAAGGGGGCACTGAAGCTTTCTTT.

As DNA, the CDR3 is TGTGCCAGCTTTTGGCAGGGAGACTACGAGCAGTACTTC. Translated, it gives CASFWQGDYEQYF. The V and J genes are TRBV2 and TRBJ2-7, with D perhaps assigned TRBD1 or TRBD2 (5 bases each). Germline V CDR1 and CDR2: SNHLY, FYNNEI. The CDR3 sequence is 13 residues long. V was shortened by 8 bases and J by 3 bases, with 14 bases between the two germline ends.

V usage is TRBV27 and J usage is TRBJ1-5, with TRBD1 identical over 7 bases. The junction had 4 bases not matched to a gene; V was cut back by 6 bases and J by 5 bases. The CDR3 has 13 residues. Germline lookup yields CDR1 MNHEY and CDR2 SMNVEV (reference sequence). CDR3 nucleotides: TGTGCCAGCAGGAGGGACAGCCATCAGCCCCAGCATTTT. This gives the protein CASRRDSHQPQHF.

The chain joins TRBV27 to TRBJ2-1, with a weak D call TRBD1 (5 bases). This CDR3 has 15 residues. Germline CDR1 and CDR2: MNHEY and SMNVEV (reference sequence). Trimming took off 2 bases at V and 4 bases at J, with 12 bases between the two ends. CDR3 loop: CASSLGQGTYNEQFF. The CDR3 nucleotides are TGTGCCAGCAGTTTAGGCCAGGGCACTTACAATGAGCAGTTCTTC.

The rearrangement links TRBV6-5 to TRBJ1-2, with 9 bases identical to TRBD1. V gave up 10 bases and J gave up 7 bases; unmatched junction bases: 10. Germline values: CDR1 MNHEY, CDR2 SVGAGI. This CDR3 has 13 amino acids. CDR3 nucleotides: TGTGCCACCCGAGGGGACAGGGAGGTTGGCTACACCTTC. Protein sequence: CATRGDREVGYTF.

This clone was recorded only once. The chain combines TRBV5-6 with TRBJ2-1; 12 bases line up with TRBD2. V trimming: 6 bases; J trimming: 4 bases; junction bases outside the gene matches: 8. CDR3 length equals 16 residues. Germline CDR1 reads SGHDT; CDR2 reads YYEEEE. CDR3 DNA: TGTGCCAGCAACTATATGACTAGCGGGGGATACAATGAGCAGTTCTTC. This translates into CASNYMTSGGYNEQFF. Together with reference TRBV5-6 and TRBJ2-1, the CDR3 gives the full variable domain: DAGVTQSPTHLIKTRGQQVTLRCSPKSGHDTVSWYQQALGQGPQFIFQYYEEEERQRGNFPDRFSGHQFPNYSSELNVNALLLGDSALYLCASNYMTSGGYNEQFFGPGTRLTVL.

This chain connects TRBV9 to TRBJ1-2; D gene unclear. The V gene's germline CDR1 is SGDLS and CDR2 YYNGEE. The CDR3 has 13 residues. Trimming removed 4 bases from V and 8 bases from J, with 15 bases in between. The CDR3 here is CASSTGIGKGYTF. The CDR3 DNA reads TGTGCCAGCAGCACCGGAATAGGGAAGGGCTACACCTTC.

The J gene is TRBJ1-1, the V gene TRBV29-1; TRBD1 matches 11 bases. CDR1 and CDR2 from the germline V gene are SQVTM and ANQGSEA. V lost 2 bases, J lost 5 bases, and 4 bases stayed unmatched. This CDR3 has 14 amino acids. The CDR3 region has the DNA TGCAGCGTTGAACCCGGGACAGGGGGGACTGAAGCTTTCTTT. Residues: CSVEPGTGGTEAFF.

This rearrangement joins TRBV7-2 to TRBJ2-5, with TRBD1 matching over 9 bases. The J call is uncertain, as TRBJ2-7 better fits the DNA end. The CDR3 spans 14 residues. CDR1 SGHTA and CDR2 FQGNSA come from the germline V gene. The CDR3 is CASSFGGQGYEQYF. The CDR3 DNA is TGTGCCAGCAGCTTTGGGGGACAGGGTTACGAGCAGTACTTC.